This is a list of T cell receptor beta chains from one sample in a study of tumor and adjacent non-tumor tissue in lung cancer. TCRdb reprocessed the multiplex PCR reads with MiXCR, giving one entry per CDR3 protein. Here the sample spans about 48,000 distinct CDR3 sequences, around 64% being singletons. Specimen: distant non-tumor lung tissue. Receptors originate from a woman in her sixties or seventies with non-small cell lung cancer. Each CDR3 is given with its conserved first and last residue. Part of the rows lack a size; the others show once, few, many or a class for expanded clones.

TRBV7-9	TRBJ1-6	few	CASSLARESPLHF
TRBV29-1	TRBJ2-5	-	CSTEGRGLPETQYF
TRBV20-1	TRBJ2-1	-	CSAPPSSGEGNEQFF
TRBV6-5	TRBJ2-2	medium-sized	CASRVSNTGELFF
TRBV28	TRBJ1-1	few	CASSLTGASETFF
TRBV7-3	TRBJ2-3	-	CASSRGTGGPYMQYF
TRBV30	TRBJ1-1	-	CTWTHPQGERAEAFF
TRBV6-5	TRBJ2-2	-	CVSRTGTDSGELYF
TRBV5-4	TRBJ2-1	-	CASSQQKTAGAGYNVQFF
TRBV4-1	TRBJ2-1	few	CTRSQDLELAATHNEQFF
TRBV6-5	TRBJ2-7	-	CACSEDRDGRRYEQYF
TRBV4-1	TRBJ2-3	once	CASSQDFAGGAQDTRYF
TRBV29-1	TRBJ2-1	-	CSFEDWLAVDNEQFF
TRBV5-1	TRBJ1-2	many	CASSPGTIFDGYTF
TRBV6-5	TRBJ2-3	-	CASSHTTSATTSTDTQYF
TRBV11-3	TRBJ2-5	-	CASNFSGLETQYF
TRBV6-1	TRBJ2-5	many	CASSRPGQETQYF
TRBV11-1	TRBJ2-1	-	CASCPGLVHNEQFF
TRBV6-2/TRBV6-3	TRBJ2-3	many	CASSYSKLDPTDTQYF
TRBV6-5	TRBJ2-5	-	CASSYTIAGAGRETQYF
TRBV29-1	TRBJ2-1	-	CSIPIVGSYNEQFF
TRBV7-8	TRBJ2-3	once	CASSLRELAAKTDTQYF
TRBV7-8	TRBJ1-3	many	CASSLDSLSGNTIYF
TRBV6-5	TRBJ2-1	-	CASSYIGTEQFF
TRBV6-1	TRBJ1-5	-	CANQGIISNQPQHF
TRBV30	TRBJ1-6	few	CAWRTGQGAGSPLHF
TRBV4-2	TRBJ2-7	-	CAGSQVFIRLLVGLPSSYEQYF
TRBV5-1	TRBJ2-1	-	CASSLKIAGGNEQFF
TRBV28	TRBJ2-1	many	CASSSPTGAKRRSNEQFF
TRBV29-1	TRBJ2-1	-	CSVDHYNEQFF